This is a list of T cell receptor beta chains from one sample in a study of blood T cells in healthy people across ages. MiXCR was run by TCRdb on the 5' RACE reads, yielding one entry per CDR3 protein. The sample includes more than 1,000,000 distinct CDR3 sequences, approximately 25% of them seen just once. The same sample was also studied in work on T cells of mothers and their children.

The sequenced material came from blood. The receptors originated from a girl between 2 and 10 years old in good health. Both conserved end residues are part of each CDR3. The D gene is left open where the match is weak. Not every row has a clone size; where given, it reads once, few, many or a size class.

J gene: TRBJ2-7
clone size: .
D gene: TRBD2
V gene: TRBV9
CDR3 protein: CASSVAGRGYEQYF
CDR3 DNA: TGTGCCAGCAGCGTAGCAGGGAGGGGCTACGAGCAGTACTTC

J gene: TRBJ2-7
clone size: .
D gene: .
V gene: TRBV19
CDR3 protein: CASSKGGYSYEQYF
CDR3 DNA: TGTGCCAGTAGTAAAGGTGGCTACTCCTACGAGCAGTACTTC

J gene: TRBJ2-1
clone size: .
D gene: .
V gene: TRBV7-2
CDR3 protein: CASSLVLRGAANEQFF
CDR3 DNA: TGTGCCAGCAGCTTAGTTCTTCGGGGGGCGGCTAATGAGCAGTTCTTC

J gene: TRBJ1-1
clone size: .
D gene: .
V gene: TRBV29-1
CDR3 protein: CSVEPHRANTEAFF
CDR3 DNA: TGCAGCGTTGAACCCCACAGGGCTAACACTGAAGCTTTCTTT

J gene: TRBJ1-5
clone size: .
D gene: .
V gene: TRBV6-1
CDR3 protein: CASSEDADTLWNQPQHF
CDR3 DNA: TGTGCCAGCAGTGAAGACGCTGACACCCTTTGGAATCAGCCCCAGCATTTT

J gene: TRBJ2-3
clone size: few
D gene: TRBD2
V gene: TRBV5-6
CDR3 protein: CASSFTAGVSDTQYF
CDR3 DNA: TGTGCCAGCAGCTTCACAGCGGGAGTGTCAGATACGCAGTATTTT

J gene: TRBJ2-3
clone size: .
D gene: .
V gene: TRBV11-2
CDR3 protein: CASSLSDLSTDTQYF
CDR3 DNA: TGTGCCAGCAGCTTATCCGACCTAAGCACAGATACGCAGTATTTT

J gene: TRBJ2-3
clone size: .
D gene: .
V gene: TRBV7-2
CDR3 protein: CASSFSVGDTQYF
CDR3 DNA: TGTGCCAGCAGCTTTAGTGTCGGTGATACGCAGTATTTT

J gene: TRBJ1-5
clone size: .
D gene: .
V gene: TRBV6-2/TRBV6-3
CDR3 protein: CASSYSESGNQPQHF
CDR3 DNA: TGTGCCAGCAGTTACAGCGAGAGTGGCAATCAGCCCCAGCATTTT

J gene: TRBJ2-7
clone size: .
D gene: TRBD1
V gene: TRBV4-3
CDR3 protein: CASSQVNDRAYEQYF
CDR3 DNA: TGCGCCAGCAGCCAAGTTAACGACAGGGCGTACGAGCAGTACTTC

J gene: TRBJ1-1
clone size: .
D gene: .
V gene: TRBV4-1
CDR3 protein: CASSQERYGGTEAFF
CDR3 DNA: TGCGCCAGCAGCCAAGAACGGTATGGGGGCACTGAAGCTTTCTTT

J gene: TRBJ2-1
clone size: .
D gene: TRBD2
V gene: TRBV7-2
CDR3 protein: CASSLVLLHLAGVVEQFF
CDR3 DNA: TGTGCCAGCAGCTTAGTACTACTCCACTTGGCGGGAGTCGTTGAGCAGTTCTTC

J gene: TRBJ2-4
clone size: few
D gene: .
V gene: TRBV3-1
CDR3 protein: CASSEDLLDIQYF
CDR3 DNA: TGTGCCAGCAGCGAGGACCTATTGGACATTCAGTACTTC

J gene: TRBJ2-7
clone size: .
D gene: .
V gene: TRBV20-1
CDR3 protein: CSAPNSGETYEQYF
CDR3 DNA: TGCAGTGCCCCAAATTCAGGGGAGACCTACGAGCAGTACTTC

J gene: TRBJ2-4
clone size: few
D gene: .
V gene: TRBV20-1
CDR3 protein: CSASDRAKNIQYF
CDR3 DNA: TGCAGTGCGAGCGACCGTGCCAAAAACATTCAGTACTTC